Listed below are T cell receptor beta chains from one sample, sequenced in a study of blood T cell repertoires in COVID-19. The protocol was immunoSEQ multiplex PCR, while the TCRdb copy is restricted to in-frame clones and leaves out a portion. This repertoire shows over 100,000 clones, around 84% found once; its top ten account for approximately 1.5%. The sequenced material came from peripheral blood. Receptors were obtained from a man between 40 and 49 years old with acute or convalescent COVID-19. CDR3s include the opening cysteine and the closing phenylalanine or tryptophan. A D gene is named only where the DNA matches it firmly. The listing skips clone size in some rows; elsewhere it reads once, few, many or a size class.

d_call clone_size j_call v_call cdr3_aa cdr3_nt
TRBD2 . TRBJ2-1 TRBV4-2 CASSQGLAGYNEQFF TGTGCCAGCAGCCAGGGACTAGCGGGATACAATGAGCAGTTCTTC
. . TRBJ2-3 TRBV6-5 CATARTDTQYF TGTGCCACCGCTAGAACAGATACGCAGTATTTT
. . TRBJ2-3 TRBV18 CASSTRTTDTQYF TGTGCCAGCTCTACCCGGACAACAGATACGCAGTATTTT
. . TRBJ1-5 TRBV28 CASSQGRQGNQPQHF TGTGCCAGCAGTCAGGGGCGCCAGGGCAATCAGCCCCAGCATTTT
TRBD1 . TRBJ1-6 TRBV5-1 CASSRGDRGLRNSPLHF TGCGCCAGCAGCCGGGGGGACAGGGGGCTGAGGAATTCACCCCTCCACTTT
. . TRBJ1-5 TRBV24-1 CATGSTWRRGGHQPQHF TGTGCCACCGGTTCGACGTGGAGAAGGGGTGGACATCAGCCCCAGCATTTT
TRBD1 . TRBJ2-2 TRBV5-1 CASSPGQGAAGELFF TGCGCCAGCAGCCCGGGACAGGGGGCAGCCGGGGAGCTGTTTTTT
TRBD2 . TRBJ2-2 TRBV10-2 CASRPGLAVLLDTGELFF TGCGCCAGCAGACCGGGACTAGCAGTTCTCCTAGACACCGGGGAGCTGTTTTTT
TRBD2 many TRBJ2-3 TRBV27 CASSGRAQIWQYF TGTGCCAGCAGCGGGAGGGCACAGATATGGCAGTATTTT
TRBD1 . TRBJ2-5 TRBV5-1 CASSIGQEQGTQYF TGCGCCAGCAGCATCGGACAGGAGCAGGGGACCCAGTACTTC
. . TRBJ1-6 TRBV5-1 CASSLGQAPLHF TGCGCCAGCAGCTTGGGTCAGGCACCCCTCCACTTT
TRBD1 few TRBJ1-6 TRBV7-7 CASSPPRPLTGEDSPLHF TGTGCTAGCAGCCCACCAAGACCCCTTACAGGGGAAGATTCACCCCTCCACTTT
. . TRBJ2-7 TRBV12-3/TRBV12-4 CASSVQVYHEQYF TGTGCCAGCAGTGTACAGGTTTACCACGAGCAGTACTTC
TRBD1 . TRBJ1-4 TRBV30 CAWSDWRGQEKLFF TGTGCCTGGAGTGACTGGAGGGGGCAGGAAAAACTGTTTTTT
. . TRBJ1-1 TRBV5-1 CASSLAGQLNTEAFF TGCGCCAGCAGCTTGGCCGGACAACTGAACACTGAAGCTTTCTTT
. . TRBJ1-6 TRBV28 CASGRNINSPLHF TGTGCCAGCGGGCGCAACATTAATTCACCCCTCCACTTT
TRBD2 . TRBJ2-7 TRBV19 CASTEVGEGGEQYF TGTGCCAGTACCGAGGTAGGGGAGGGCGGCGAGCAGTACTTC
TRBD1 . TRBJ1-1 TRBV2 CASSPGDRAAFF TGTGCCAGCAGTCCCGGGGACAGGGCGGCTTTCTTT
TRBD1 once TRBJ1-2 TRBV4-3 CASSQGDRSYYGYTF TGCGCCAGCAGCCAGGGGGACAGGTCATACTATGGCTACACCTTC
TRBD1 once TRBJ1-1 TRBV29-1 CSVIGGQGTEAFF TGCAGCGTGATAGGGGGACAGGGAACTGAAGCTTTCTTT
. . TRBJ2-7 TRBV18 CASSLLDTPTSEQYF TGTGCCAGCTCGCTCTTGGACACCCCCACCAGCGAGCAGTACTTC
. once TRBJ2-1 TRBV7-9 CASSPQGQSYNEQFF TGTGCCAGCAGCCCCCAGGGCCAGAGCTACAATGAGCAGTTCTTC
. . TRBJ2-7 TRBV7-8 CASSRAPLAYEQYF TGTGCCAGCAGCCGGGCCCCTCTGGCCTACGAGCAGTACTTC
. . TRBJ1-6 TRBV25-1 CASSEIGGLDSPLHF TGTGCCAGCAGTGAAATCGGGGGGTTAGATTCACCCCTCCACTTT
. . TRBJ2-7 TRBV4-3 CASSQGASYEQYF TGCGCCAGCAGCCAAGGGGCCTCCTACGAGCAGTACTTC
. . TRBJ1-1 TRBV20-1 CSALMNTEAFF TGCAGTGCACTTATGAACACTGAAGCTTTCTTT
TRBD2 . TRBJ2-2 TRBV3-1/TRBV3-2 CASSFTPGLAVRDGELFF TGTGCCAGCTCCTTTACTCCGGGACTAGCGGTGAGAGACGGGGAGCTGTTTTTT
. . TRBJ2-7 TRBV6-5 CASSYSGGGKSYEQYF TGTGCCAGCAGTTACTCAGGCGGGGGCAAATCCTACGAGCAGTACTTC
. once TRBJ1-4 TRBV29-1 CSVGLTNEKLFF TGCAGCGTCGGGTTGACTAATGAAAAACTGTTTTTT
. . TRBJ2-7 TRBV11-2 CASSLGGVYEQYF TGTGCCAGCAGCTTAGGGGGGGTGTACGAGCAGTACTTC
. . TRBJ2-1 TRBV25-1 CASRRENEQFF TGTGCCAGCAGGAGGGAGAATGAGCAGTTCTTC
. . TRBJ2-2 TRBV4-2 CASSLGGTNTGELFF TGTGCCAGCAGCCTGGGCGGGACGAACACCGGGGAGCTGTTTTTT
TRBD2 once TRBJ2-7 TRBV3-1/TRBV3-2 CASSRFLSGGANEQYF TGTGCCAGCAGCCGATTTCTAAGCGGGGGGGCCAACGAGCAGTACTTC
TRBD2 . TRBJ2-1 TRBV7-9 CASSPPFSGSLNEQFF TGTGCCAGCAGCCCCCCCTTTAGCGGGAGTCTCAATGAGCAGTTCTTC
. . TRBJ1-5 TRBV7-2 CASSPGTLEQPQHF TGTGCCAGCAGCCCAGGGACATTGGAACAGCCCCAGCATTTT